This TCR beta chain was captured by sequencing in a study of blood T cell repertoires in COVID-19. Study information: Samples taken during acute and convalescent COVID-19 were collected in the United States, Italy and Spain. Sources were T cells, B-cell-depleted T cells, or PBMCs; the material itself was cDNA or gDNA.

While infection was still active, Seattle patients were enrolled and then followed longitudinally. How the authors handled the data: Quantification of nucleated cells was approximated via reference gene primer amplification. Assay: immunoSEQ multiplex PCR; the TCRdb copy retains only in-frame clones and omits some. V and J calls and clone size are as listed in that table; D and trimming were resolved from the DNA. The sample has 170,000 or so clones, just under 90% seen once. The CDR3 runs to 14 residues. Germline V gene sequence: CDR1 LNHDA, CDR2 SQIVND (reference sequence). Trimming took 8 bases from V and 0 from J; bases not matched to a gene: 3.

The sequence was obtained from a woman aged 70-85 years with COVID-19, enrolled during active disease. The chain recombines TRBV19 with TRBJ1-3; 8 nucleotides match TRBD1. The sequenced sample consisted of peripheral blood. The DNA of the CDR3 is TGTGCCAGTGGGACAGGCCGCTCTGGAAACACCATATATTTT. Translated: CASGTGRSGNTIYF.